The T cell receptor (beta chain) under discussion was sequenced for a study of CD8 T cells in Susac syndrome. This clonotype occurred once. The multiple sclerosis control cohort comprised treatment-naive individuals presenting with stable or active relapsing-remitting disease. TEMRA cells were enriched by FACS, while CD8+ and CD4+ T cells were obtained through a negative isolation that was performed magnetically. Reverse transcription used 0.5 to 1 ug RNA and random hexamers. The immunoSEQ assay covered 54 Vbeta and 13 Jbeta segments for CDR3. Each CDR3 protein is one row after TCRdb ran MiXCR on the immunoSEQ multiplex PCR reads. This sample has approximately 160,000 distinct CDR3 sequences, with 94% found just once. The CDR3 contains 14 residues. V was shortened by 7 bases and J by 1 base, with 17 bases between the two germline ends. Germline V gene lookup returns CDR1 DFQATT and CDR2 SNEGSKA (reference sequence).

The receptor was isolated from a human donor with multiple sclerosis. Sequencing input: CD4+ T cells from PBMCs. The rearrangement joins TRBV20-1 to TRBJ2-7; D is tentatively TRBD1 or TRBD2 (5 bases each). CDR3 loop: CSVPTSGASYEQYF. CDR3 DNA: TGCAGTGTCCCAACATCCGGGGCGTCCTACGAGCAGTACTTC.